Listed here is a single TCR beta chain. Its specificity is unknown. Template material for amplifying TCR beta CDR3 regions consisted of RNA transcripts. In the first-round RT-PCR of the TCR CDR3, the HTBI primer set was used. TCRdb used MiXCR to reprocess the multiplex PCR reads, holding one entry per CDR3 protein. The table lists roughly 500,000 distinct CDR3 sequences, under 25% of them singletons. The sample originates from a study of T cells in Graves' hyperthyroidism and ophthalmopathy. Study context: At the time of initial diagnosis and before any treatment, peripheral blood was collected. Study findings and constraints: Blood held most thyroid clonotypes expanded above 0.001 frequency. Stable hyperthyroidism was separated from ophthalmopathy by a model based on 13 V-J features.

The CDR3 sequence is 18 residues long. The germline gives CDR1 KGHDR, CDR2 SFDVKD. The germline V and J ends were trimmed by 2 bases and 3 bases, with 20 bases remaining between them. Diagnostic decisions used clinical symptoms, serum thyroxine and TRAb, thyroid ultrasound and orbital computed tomography. V and J are TRBV24-1 and TRBJ2-3; D possibly uses TRBD1 or TRBD2 (6 bases each). Sequencing was done on a sample of blood. The TCR was taken from a woman in her seventies with Graves' ophthalmopathy. CDR3 nucleotide sequence: TGTGCCACCAGTGATTCGGGTCTAGGGGGGAGAAGTACAGATACGCAGTATTTT. Amino acids: CATSDSGLGGRSTDTQYF.